This T cell receptor (beta chain) stems from a study of blood T cell repertoires in COVID-19. Study in general: Acute and convalescent COVID-19 samples came from the United States, Italy and Spain. PBMCs, B-cell-depleted T cells, or T cells provided the cDNA or gDNA that made up the material.

Per the original methods: Reference gene primers were amplified, and this amplification served to estimate nucleated cell counts. Sequencing was performed with immunoSEQ multiplex PCR; in TCRdb, only in-frame clones are kept and a portion is missing. The DNA gave D and trimming, while V, J and clone size come from that table. The data show over 100,000 clones, over 80% seen once. Per germline, CDR1 SGHTA and CDR2 FQGNSA. The CDR3 sequence is 16 residues long. Germline trimming cut 5 bases from V and 2 bases from J; bases unmatched to any gene: 6. This TCR was sampled from a human donor in a cohort sampled during active COVID-19. The source material was peripheral blood. The V call is TRBV7-2, the J call TRBJ2-3; 11 nucleotides match TRBD2. Written as DNA, the CDR3 is TGTGCCAGCAGCGAGATAGCGGGGGGGCTCACAGATACGCAGTATTTT. Amino acids: CASSEIAGGLTDTQYF.